Listed here are 24 T cell receptor beta chains from one sample, sequenced in a study of control samples from healthy donors and cancer patients. Data came from immunoSEQ multiplex PCR; TCRdb stores just in-frame clones and leaves some out. The table records approximately 140,000 clones, over 85% of them present only once. The specimen sequenced was blood. The receptors originated from a man younger than 30 in good health.

V usage is TRBV7-2 and J usage is TRBJ1-2; D remains unclear. CDR3 length: 15 residues. Trimming shortened V by 5 bases and J by 7 bases, and 20 bases separated the two germline ends. From germline, CDR1 is SGHTA and CDR2 FQGNSA. The CDR3: CASSHPQRWLTGYTF. The CDR3 DNA follows: TGTGCCAGCAGCCATCCGCAACGATGGCTGACTGGCTACACCTTC. Complete variable domain (other parts from reference TRBV7-2 and TRBJ1-2): GAGVSQSPSNKVTEKGKDVELRCDPISGHTALYWYRQSLGQGLEFLIYFQGNSAPDKSGLPSDRFSAERTGGSVSTLTIQRTQQEDSAVYLCASSHPQRWLTGYTFGSGTRLTVV.

This sequence joins TRBV25-1 and TRBJ2-7; D perhaps matches TRBD1 (5 bases). The length of the CDR3 is 13 residues. Trimming shortened V by 8 bases and J by 0 bases, and 11 bases separated the two germline ends. Germline V lookup: CDR1 MGHDK, CDR2 SYGVNS. CDR3 bases: TGTGCCAGCTCCGACAGAAGCTCCTACGAGCAGTACTTC. Translated: CASSDRSSYEQYF.

CDR3 amino acids: CASVDGYSNQPQHF. The CDR3 coding sequence is TGTGCCAGCGTGGACGGTTATAGCAATCAGCCCCAGCATTTT. V is TRBV6-5 and J is TRBJ1-5; D unclear. V lost 8 bases, J lost 0 bases, and 11 bases lay in between. In germline, CDR1 is MNHEY, CDR2 SVGAGI. This CDR3 region has 14 residues.

In its sample, this clone was seen once. This rearrangement joins TRBV5-6 to TRBJ2-5, with 13 bases matching TRBD2. The CDR3 covers 16 residues. V lost 0 bases, J lost 1 base, and 0 bases stayed unmatched. Germline values: CDR1 SGHDT, CDR2 YYEEEE. CDR3 sequence reads: CASSLGTSGGQETQYF. The CDR3 bases are TGTGCCAGCAGCTTGGGGACTAGCGGGGGCCAAGAGACCCAGTACTTC.

This chain uses TRBV4-1 with TRBJ2-5, with a possible D match to TRBD2 (5 bases). Germline assignment: CDR1 MGHRA and CDR2 YSYEKL. The CDR3 extends over 16 amino acids. The V and J ends lost 1 base and 3 bases respectively, with 15 bases between them. The CDR3 loop reads CASSQVSGWEKETQYF. CDR3 sequence (DNA): TGCGCCAGCAGCCAAGTATCGGGGTGGGAGAAAGAGACCCAGTACTTC.

The CDR3 reads CASSYATGYDNEQFF. CDR3 nucleotides: TGTGCCAGCAGTTACGCGACAGGGTACGACAATGAGCAGTTCTTC. The chain joins TRBV6-5 to TRBJ2-1; 7 nucleotides align to TRBD1. Germline loops: CDR1 MNHEY, CDR2 SVGAGI. The CDR3 totals 15 residues. With V trimmed by 2 bases and J by 5 bases, 6 bases remained unmatched.

The CDR3 loop reads CASRPQTAPGEQYF. The CDR3, as DNA: TGTGCCAGCAGGCCCCAGACAGCTCCAGGCGAGCAGTACTTC. The chain has TRBV27 and TRBJ2-7, with a weak D call TRBD1 (5 bases). The CDR3 covers 14 residues. The V end was cut by 6 bases, the J end by 6 bases, with 18 bases between. Germline CDR1 and CDR2: MNHEY and SMNVEV (reference sequence).

The rearrangement links TRBV28 to TRBJ2-3; 11 positions match TRBD1. This CDR3 contains 14 residues. Germline assignment: CDR1 MDHEN and CDR2 SYDVKM. The V segment lost 7 bases and the J segment 5 bases; nucleotides outside the gene matches: 5. CDR3: CASTWDRGEDTQYF. The CDR3 DNA reads as TGTGCCAGCACCTGGGACAGGGGGGAAGATACGCAGTATTTT. Full variable domain (outside the CDR3, taken from reference TRBV28 and TRBJ2-3): DVKVTQSSRYLVKRTGEKVFLECVQDMDHENMFWYRQDPGLGLRLIYFSYDVKMKEKGDIPEGYSVSREKKERFSLILESASTNQTSMYLCASTWDRGEDTQYFGPGTRLTVL.

The V and J genes are TRBV29-1 and TRBJ2-7; D may correspond to TRBD1 or TRBD2 (6 bases each). V lost 2 bases and J lost 3, with 14 bases in between. Germline assignment: CDR1 SQVTM and CDR2 ANQGSEA. The length of the CDR3 is 14 residues. This CDR3 reads CSVENGGGVYEQYF. The CDR3 DNA reads TGCAGCGTTGAAAATGGGGGCGGGGTCTACGAGCAGTACTTC.

V is TRBV9 and J is TRBJ1-2; 8 bases agree with TRBD1. The CDR3 length is 15 residues. Germline values: CDR1 SGDLS, CDR2 YYNGEE. Trimming cost V 4 bases and J 1 base; bases outside gene matches: 6. The CDR3 spells CASSPTGGVNYGYTF. CDR3 DNA sequence: TGTGCCAGCAGCCCAACAGGGGGTGTTAACTATGGCTACACCTTC.

With regard to this clone: At one boundary the junction diverges from the germline segment, which might be a read error. This chain joins TRBV6-5 and TRBJ2-4; 10 nucleotides line up with TRBD1. Germline CDR1 MNHEY, CDR2 SVGAGI. The CDR3 spans 10 residues. CDR3: CASGWGDRGF. Here the CDR3 DNA reads TGTGCCAGCGGATGGGGGGACAGGGGCTTC.

This rearrangement joins TRBV30 to TRBJ2-5, with D possibly matching TRBD1 (6 bases). Germline V gene lookup returns CDR1 GTSNPN and CDR2 SVGIG (reference sequence). The V end lost 0 bases, the J end lost 5 bases, and 16 bases lay between the germline ends. CDR3 length equals 15 residues. The CDR3 here is CAWSVHPGASETQYF. The DNA of the CDR3 is TGTGCCTGGAGTGTACATCCAGGGGCCAGTGAGACCCAGTACTTC.

This chain connects TRBV30 to TRBJ1-1; D remains ambiguous. This CDR3 has 11 residues. CDR1 GTSNPN and CDR2 SVGIG come from the germline V gene (reference sequence). Trimming left V 3 bases short and J 11 bases short, with 13 bases between. CDR3 DNA sequence: TGTGCCTGGAGCCGGACCGGTTCGGCTTTCTTT. It translates to CAWSRTGSAFF.

The V and J genes are TRBV6-4 and TRBJ1-6, with D unresolved. This CDR3 has 15 amino acids. Per the germline V gene, CDR1 is MRHNA and CDR2 is SNTAGT. The V and J ends lost 2 bases and 0 bases respectively, with 5 bases between them. The CDR3 nucleotides are TGTGCCAGCAGTGACACTTACTCCTATAATTCACCCCTCCACTTT. Amino acids: CASSDTYSYNSPLHF.

This rearrangement joins TRBV18 to TRBJ1-3, with 9 bases that match TRBD1. The CDR3 is 18 residues long. Germline trimming cut 3 bases from V and 0 bases from J; bases unmatched to any gene: 9. Germline values: CDR1 KGHSH, CDR2 LQKENI. This CDR3 reads CASSPRTGASLSGNTIYF. Written as DNA, the CDR3 is TGTGCCAGCTCACCGCGGACAGGGGCCTCGCTCTCTGGAAACACCATATATTTT.

CDR3 sequence: CASKEALKEWGSSNQPQHF. CDR3 DNA sequence: TGTGCCAGTAAAGAGGCGCTTAAAGAATGGGGGTCGAGCAATCAGCCCCAGCATTTT. V usage is TRBV19 and J usage is TRBJ1-5; D perhaps matches TRBD1 (5 bases). Trimming removed 7 bases at V and 1 base at J, with 26 bases between. Germline lookup yields CDR1 LNHDA and CDR2 SQIVND (reference sequence). The CDR3 sequence is 19 residues long.

J is TRBJ2-3 and V is TRBV6-2 or TRBV6-3; D is unclear. This CDR3 is 14 amino acids long. Trimming removed 6 bases from V and 6 bases from J, with 16 bases in between. Per the germline V gene, CDR1 is MNHEY and CDR2 is SVGEGT. Here the CDR3 DNA reads TGTGCCAGCAGCCTAACCGGACCCAGGGATACGCAGTATTTT. It codes for CASSLTGPRDTQYF.

This clone was observed a single time. V gene TRBV11-3 combines with J gene TRBJ2-3; D ambiguous. From germline, CDR1 is SGHNT and CDR2 YENEEA. Trimming cost V 1 base and J 6 bases, with 17 bases left between them. CDR3 length: 16 amino acids. CDR3 sequence: CASSLGGPTKYDTQYF. CDR3 nucleotides: TGTGCCAGCAGCTTAGGGGGTCCGACCAAATACGATACGCAGTATTTT. The variable domain in full, completed from reference TRBV11-3 and TRBJ2-3, reads EAGVVQSPRYKIIEKKQPVAFWCNPISGHNTLYWYLQNLGQGPELLIRYENEEAVDDSQLPKDRFSAERLKGVDSTLKIQPAELGDSAVYLCASSLGGPTKYDTQYFGPGTRLTVL.

This chain links TRBV4-1 with TRBJ1-3; D is unclear. The CDR3 loop spans 15 amino acids. Trimming shortened V by 2 bases and J by 4 bases, and 12 bases separated the two germline ends. Germline V gives CDR1 MGHRA, CDR2 YSYEKL. The CDR3 sequence is CASSQIALGGNTIYF. The CDR3 coding sequence is TGCGCCAGCAGCCAAATCGCGTTGGGCGGAAACACCATATATTTT.

The CDR3 DNA reads as TGTGCCAGCAGTTGGGGACAGGGGCTACAAGAGACCCAGTACTTC. This codes for CASSWGQGLQETQYF. The chain carries TRBV27 and TRBJ2-5; 10 bases agree with TRBD1. The trim removed 4 bases at V and 2 bases at J, leaving 4 bases unmatched. There are 15 residues in the CDR3. Looked up from germline, CDR1 is MNHEY and CDR2 is SMNVEV (reference sequence).

The chain joins TRBV19 to TRBJ1-2; no definite D call. V shed 2 bases and J shed 1 base, with 8 bases lying between them. CDR3 size: 14 residues. Germline lookup yields CDR1 LNHDA and CDR2 SQIVND (reference sequence). The CDR3 loop is CASSISSVNYGYTF. The CDR3 coding sequence is TGTGCCAGTAGTATATCGTCAGTTAACTATGGCTACACCTTC. Variable domain in full (rest from reference TRBV19 and TRBJ1-2): DGGITQSPKYLFRKEGQNVTLSCEQNLNHDAMYWYRQDPGQGLRLIYYSQIVNDFQKGDIAEGYSVSREKKESFPLTVTSAQKNPTAFYLCASSISSVNYGYTFGSGTRLTVV.

The chain recombines TRBV7-2 with TRBJ2-5, with a weak D call TRBD1 (6 bases). There are 16 residues in the CDR3. Germline CDR1 is SGHTA and CDR2 is FQGNSA. V lost 1 base, J lost 4 bases, and 16 bases lay in between. CDR3 sequence: CASSLDKRQGRETQYF. CDR3 DNA: TGTGCCAGCAGCTTAGATAAGAGGCAGGGGCGAGAGACCCAGTACTTC.

The gene calls are TRBV30 and TRBJ1-4; D is unresolved. CDR3 length: 14 residues. The V end lost 2 bases, the J end lost 7 bases, and 14 bases lay between the germline ends. CDR1 and CDR2 (germline): GTSNPN, SVGIG (reference sequence). Here the CDR3 DNA reads TGTGCCTGGAGTCCCGGGATTAGAGGTGAAAAACTGTTTTTT. Residues: CAWSPGIRGEKLFF.

This rearrangement joins TRBV4-3 to TRBJ1-2, with D unclear. The length of the CDR3 is 14 residues. The ends were cut back, 3 bases at V and 1 base at J, with 9 bases in the middle. CDR1 LGHNA and CDR2 YSLEER come from the germline V gene. The CDR3 loop is CASSQGGDNYGYTF. Here the CDR3 DNA reads TGCGCCAGCAGCCAGGGAGGCGATAACTATGGCTACACCTTC.